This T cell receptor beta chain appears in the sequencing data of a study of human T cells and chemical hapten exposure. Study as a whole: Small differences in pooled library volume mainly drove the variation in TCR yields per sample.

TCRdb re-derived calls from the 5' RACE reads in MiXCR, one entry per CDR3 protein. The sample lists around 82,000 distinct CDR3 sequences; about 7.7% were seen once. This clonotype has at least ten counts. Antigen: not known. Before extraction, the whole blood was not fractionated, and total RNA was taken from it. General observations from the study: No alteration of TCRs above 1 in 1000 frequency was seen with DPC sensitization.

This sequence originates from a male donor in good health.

DNA for the CDR3: TGTGCCAGCAGTTTTAGCGGTAGCACAGATACGCAGTATTTT. Its translation is CASSFSGSTDTQYF. V and J are TRBV12-3 or TRBV12-4 and TRBJ2-3, with D tentatively TRBD2 (6 bases). With 3 bases removed from V and 0 bases from J, the gap between germline ends came to 7 bases. The CDR3 spans 14 residues.